This T cell receptor beta chain was captured by sequencing in a study of T cell changes during pregnancy in multiple sclerosis. Libraries were prepared by immunoSEQ multiplex PCR; TCRdb keeps only in-frame clonotypes and omits some of them. The sample carries roughly 45,000 clones, 85% to 95% recorded once. This CDR3 comprises 16 residues. CDR1 is SGHVS and CDR2 is FQNEAQ in the germline V gene. Trimming left V 5 bases short and J 4 bases short, with 17 bases between. The sequence came from a female donor with multiple sclerosis, enrolled in a pregnancy study. The specimen was CD8+ T cells from peripheral blood mononuclear cells, collected in the first trimester of pregnancy. The chain recombines TRBV7-8 with TRBJ2-2, with D possibly matching TRBD2 (5 bases). The CDR3 sequence is CASSPPDSASTGELFF. CDR3 nucleotides: TGTGCCAGCAGCCCACCGGACTCGGCCTCCACCGGGGAGCTGTTTTTT.